This TCR beta chain was sequenced for a study of cytomegalovirus exposure and HLA in healthy donors. Whole-study context: Earlier, approximately 180 million T cells were analyzed, and some 120 million unique TCR beta sequences were found among them.

Whole-study findings and limits: In the analysis, some V segments, TRBV6-2 and TRBV6-3 included, were excluded as indistinguishable. One cluster of highly shared sequence variants probably arose as a sequencing artifact.

Primers included in the PCR were 60 Vbeta and 13 Jbeta primers. Sequencing used immunoSEQ multiplex PCR; TCRdb keeps in-frame clones, though not all of them. The repertoire holds 100,000 to 150,000 clones, about 74% seen once, with approximately 6.4% in the top ten. Concerning this clone: Its matching antigen is unknown.

From germline, CDR1 is SEHNR and CDR2 FQNEAQ (reference sequence). The CDR3 runs to 14 residues. V lost 7 bases and J lost 8; bases outside the gene matches: 5. J is TRBJ2-1 and V is TRBV7-9, with TRBD2 matching 13 bases. The TCR was taken from a woman between 50 and 59 years old in good health and CMV-seropositive. The sequenced sample consisted of PBMCs. CDR3 sequence (DNA): TGTGCCAGCACCACTAGCGGGGGGGGGTATGAGCAGTTCTTC. This gives the protein CASTTSGGGYEQFF. The complete variable domain, with remaining parts taken from reference TRBV7-9 and TRBJ2-1, reads DTGVSQNPRHKITKRGQNVTFRCDPISEHNRLYWYRQTLGQGPEFLTYFQNEAQLEKSRLLSDRFSAERPKGSFSTLEIQRTEQGDSAMYLCASTTSGGGYEQFFGPGTRLTVL.